Below, 30 T cell receptor beta chains from the same sample are listed, as sequenced in a study of blood T cells in healthy people across ages. Combining a sample-barcoded 5' primer with a J-beta primer mix, a second PCR ran for roughly 6 to 12 cycles. TCRdb analysed the 5' RACE reads with MiXCR anew, one entry per CDR3 protein. The sample consists of approximately 1.5 million distinct CDR3 sequences, approximately 32% of them appearing once. The sequenced sample consisted of blood. The receptor source for this set is a woman aged 25 to 39 in good health.

This clonotype was recorded a few times. V gene TRBV24-1 combines with J gene TRBJ2-5, with 7 bases aligning to TRBD2. V gave up 7 bases and J gave up 5 bases; unmatched junction bases: 3. CDR3 length: 12 residues. Germline V gives CDR1 KGHDR, CDR2 SFDVKD. In DNA, the CDR3 is TGTGCCACCAGCAGGGAGGGGGAGACCCAGTACTTC. Translation gives CATSREGETQYF.

This rearrangement joins TRBV27 to TRBJ2-7, with D perhaps TRBD2 (5 bases). With 2 bases removed from V and 2 bases from J, the gap between germline ends came to 13 bases. CDR1 and CDR2 from the germline V gene are MNHEY and SMNVEV (reference sequence). This CDR3 has 15 amino acids. The CDR3 coding sequence is TGTGCCAGCAGTTTACTCGGAGGCCTGGCCTACGAGCAGTACTTC. This encodes CASSLLGGLAYEQYF.

This clonotype has just one count. This chain uses TRBV30 with TRBJ2-7; weak D call: TRBD2 (5 bases). The germline CDR1 and CDR2 sequences are GTSNPN and SVGIG (reference sequence). The V gene lost 0 bases and the J gene lost 2 bases, with 8 bases spanning the gap. The CDR3 consists of 13 residues. CDR3: CAWSVNGAYEQYF. Written as DNA, the CDR3 is TGTGCCTGGAGTGTAAACGGGGCCTACGAGCAGTACTTC.

J is TRBJ2-5 and V is TRBV7-6; D unresolved. The CDR3 spans 13 residues. Germline-derived CDR1 and CDR2 are SGHVS and FNYEAQ. Trimming left V 11 bases short and J 2 bases short, with 15 bases between. In DNA, the CDR3 is TGTGCCGGCAAGGGCCTGTCACAAGAGACCCAGTACTTC. Translating gives CAGKGLSQETQYF.

This clonotype has more than one count but fewer than ten. This chain connects TRBV20-1 to TRBJ1-1; D remains unclear. Germline V gene lookup returns CDR1 DFQATT and CDR2 SNEGSKA (reference sequence). This CDR3 has 11 amino acids. CDR3 sequence reads: CTVPLATEAFF. DNA for the CDR3: TGCACCGTCCCCCTGGCCACTGAAGCTTTCTTT.

The chain joins TRBV7-6 to TRBJ1-1; 8 bases are shared with TRBD1. The CDR3 has 16 residues. CDR1 and CDR2 (germline): SGHVS, FNYEAQ. After removal of 5 bases from V and 0 bases from J, the junction contained 8 bases not matched to a gene. The CDR3 region is CASSVVTGEVNTEAFF. As DNA, the CDR3 is TGTGCCAGCAGCGTCGTGACAGGGGAGGTGAACACTGAAGCTTTCTTT.

This clonotype was counted ten times or more. This chain joins TRBV29-1 and TRBJ2-7; D gene uncertain. Trimming took 5 bases from V and 3 from J, leaving 17 bases between them. Per the germline V gene, CDR1 is SQVTM and CDR2 is ANQGSEA. This CDR3 has 14 residues. CDR3 in DNA: TGCAGCGTTCTCCCGCTCTCTGAGCACTACGAGCAGTACTTC. Amino acid sequence: CSVLPLSEHYEQYF.

V usage is TRBV3-1 and J usage is TRBJ2-3; D call uncertain. In germline, CDR1 is LGHDT, CDR2 YNNKEL (reference sequence). This CDR3 comprises 15 residues. Trimming left V 4 bases short and J 1 base short, with 12 bases between. The CDR3 DNA reads as TGTGCCAGCAGCCCCCCTTTTAAGGGCACAGATACGCAGTATTTT. This translates into CASSPPFKGTDTQYF.

This chain uses TRBV3-1 with TRBJ2-7; D possibly corresponds to TRBD1 (5 bases). Trimming removed 7 bases from V and 3 bases from J, with 13 bases in between. Germline V gene data show CDR1 as LGHDT and CDR2 as YNNKEL (reference sequence). This CDR3 comprises 13 residues. The CDR3 loop is CASTQGGDYEQYF. In DNA, the CDR3 is TGTGCCAGCACCCAGGGTGGAGACTACGAGCAGTACTTC.

The V gene is TRBV4-1, the J gene TRBJ2-1; tentatively, D is TRBD1 or TRBD2 (6 bases each). V was pared by 3 bases and J by 1 base, with 16 bases between. Germline V gives CDR1 MGHRA, CDR2 YSYEKL. The CDR3 spans 17 residues. This CDR3 reads CASSQGRGLWSYNEQFF. The CDR3 nucleotides are TGCGCCAGCAGCCAGGGTCGGGGGCTGTGGTCCTACAATGAGCAGTTCTTC.

This clonotype was counted only a few times. CDR3 sequence reads: CASSLGLARTYEQYF. The CDR3 bases are TGTGCCAGCAGTTTAGGGCTAGCGAGGACCTACGAGCAGTACTTC. The chain recombines TRBV28 with TRBJ2-7, with D possibly TRBD2 on 6 matching bases. V dropped 2 bases and J dropped 2 bases, with 13 bases sitting between them. The CDR3 consists of 15 residues. CDR1 and CDR2 from the germline V gene are MDHEN and SYDVKM.

This clonotype was recorded many times. The chain joins TRBV20-1 to TRBJ1-1; D gene uncertain. The CDR3 has 12 residues. Germline V CDR1 and CDR2: DFQATT, SNEGSKA (reference sequence). Between the trimmed V and J ends, which lost 3 bases and 1 base, there was a span of 6 bases. CDR3 sequence (DNA): TGCAGTGCTAGGCAAGAGAACACTGAAGCTTTCTTT. It specifies CSARQENTEAFF.

This clonotype has just a few counts. This chain uses TRBV28 with TRBJ2-4; 11 bases match TRBD2. The DNA end favors TRBJ2-7, so the J call may be wrong. The germline V gene encodes CDR1 MDHEN and CDR2 SYDVKM. The CDR3 length is 16 residues. The DNA of the CDR3 is TGTGCCAGCAGTTTATGGGATAGCGGGAGGGCCAACGAGCAGTACTTC. It encodes CASSLWDSGRANEQYF.

This clonotype was observed a single time. Given a much more abundant clone one base away, this may be a read error. The CDR3: CSANSGRRQETQYF. CDR3 DNA sequence: TGCAGTGCCAATAGCGGGAGGCGCCAAGAGACCCAGTACTTC. The chain employs TRBV20-1 and TRBJ2-5; 10 bases agree with TRBD2. This CDR3 spans 14 amino acids. Per germline, CDR1 DFQATT and CDR2 SNEGSKA (reference sequence). Trimming at V came to 6 bases and at J to 1 base, leaving 5 bases not matched to a gene.

The gene calls are TRBV7-9 and TRBJ2-7, with D possibly matching TRBD2 (7 bases). Looked up from germline, CDR1 is SEHNR and CDR2 is FQNEAQ (reference sequence). The CDR3 is made up of 17 amino acids. The V end lost 1 base, the J end lost 3 bases, and 19 bases lay between the germline ends. CDR3 sequence reads: CASSLGGGLLSYYEQYF. The DNA for the CDR3 is TGTGCCAGCAGCTTAGGGGGGGGCCTACTCTCCTACTACGAGCAGTACTTC.

The sample holds a few counts of this clonotype. This sequence joins TRBV12-3 or TRBV12-4 and TRBJ1-1, with D perhaps matching TRBD1 (6 bases). This CDR3 comprises 14 residues. V lost 6 bases and J 5 bases, leaving 16 bases between the germline ends. DNA for the CDR3: TGTGCCAGCAGGGCCCGAGGGGGGCAAACTGAAGCTTTCTTT. Residues: CASRARGGQTEAFF.

Only a few counts were recorded for this clonotype. This chain links TRBV5-1 with TRBJ1-2; D might be TRBD1 (5 bases). Germline V gives CDR1 SGHRS, CDR2 YFSETQ. Trimming shortened V by 6 bases and J by 6 bases, and 15 bases separated the two germline ends. The CDR3 is 13 residues long. This CDR3 reads CASMARESDGYTF. The CDR3 DNA reads TGCGCCAGCATGGCCAGGGAGTCTGATGGCTACACCTTC.

J is TRBJ1-1 and V is TRBV6-2 or TRBV6-3; D unclear. CDR1 is MNHEY, CDR2 SVGEGT, per germline. The CDR3 extends over 12 amino acids. V gave up 7 bases and J gave up 7 bases, with 13 bases separating them. The CDR3 protein is CASKRETNEAFF. CDR3 bases: TGTGCCAGCAAGAGGGAAACAAATGAAGCTTTCTTT.

This rearrangement joins TRBV20-1 to TRBJ2-2; a possible D gene is TRBD1 (6 bases). There are 14 residues in the CDR3. CDR1 is DFQATT and CDR2 is SNEGSKA in the germline V gene (reference sequence). Between the trimmed V and J ends, which lost 3 bases and 2 bases, there was a span of 10 bases. The CDR3 region is CSARRQENTGELFF. DNA of the CDR3: TGCAGTGCTAGGCGACAGGAAAACACCGGGGAGCTGTTTTTT.

The rearrangement uses TRBV7-2 and TRBJ1-5, with unresolved D. V was pared by 1 base and J by 9 bases, with 10 bases between. The CDR3 loop spans 13 amino acids. CDR1 SGHTA and CDR2 FQGNSA come from the germline V gene. CDR3 sequence: CASSLDALGPQHF. DNA for the CDR3: TGTGCCAGCAGCTTAGATGCCCTTGGGCCCCAGCATTTT. The whole variable domain, filled in from reference TRBV7-2 and TRBJ1-5, reads GAGVSQSPSNKVTEKGKDVELRCDPISGHTALYWYRQSLGQGLEFLIYFQGNSAPDKSGLPSDRFSAERTGGSVSTLTIQRTQQEDSAVYLCASSLDALGPQHFGDGTRLSIL.

In its sample, this clonotype was seen a few times. The chain uses TRBV29-1 and TRBJ1-1; tentatively, D is TRBD1 (5 bases). This CDR3 contains 12 residues. Trimming shortened V by 8 bases and J by 1 base, and 11 bases separated the two germline ends. Germline CDR1 SQVTM, CDR2 ANQGSEA. The CDR3 region has the DNA TGCAGCTTCACAACAGGGAACACTGAAGCTTTCTTT. This translates into CSFTTGNTEAFF.

The CDR3 loop is CASSSTGLAGREQFF. DNA of the CDR3: TGTGCCAGCAGCTCGACCGGACTAGCGGGCAGGGAGCAGTTCTTC. This sequence joins TRBV7-9 and TRBJ2-1; the match to TRBD2 covers 11 bases. This CDR3 comprises 15 residues. Per germline, CDR1 SEHNR and CDR2 FQNEAQ (reference sequence). V lost 4 bases, J lost 10 bases, and 9 bases stayed unmatched.

This clonotype has more than one count but fewer than ten. The chain has TRBV15 and TRBJ2-3; 7 bases are a match to TRBD1. The CDR3 loop spans 16 amino acids. Germline loops: CDR1 LNHNV, CDR2 YYDKDF (reference sequence). Germline trimming cut 0 bases from V and 5 bases from J; bases unmatched to any gene: 8. The CDR3 nucleotides read TGTGCCACCAGCAGAGAGCTAAGGGGGCTGGGAGATACGCAGTATTTT. It specifies CATSRELRGLGDTQYF.

The genes are TRBV4-1 and TRBJ1-2; no definite D call. This CDR3 is built from 13 residues. Trimming pared 0 bases from V and 7 bases from J, leaving 9 bases between. Per germline, CDR1 MGHRA and CDR2 YSYEKL. The chain's CDR3 is CASSQESRLGYTF. The CDR3 coding sequence is TGCGCCAGCAGCCAAGAATCGAGGCTTGGCTACACCTTC.

The rearrangement joins TRBV7-8 to TRBJ2-7; the D gene is possibly TRBD2 (6 bases). Trimming took off 4 bases at V and 2 bases at J, with 15 bases between the two ends. Germline V CDR1 and CDR2: SGHVS, FQNEAQ. The CDR3 consists of 15 residues. The CDR3 sequence is CASSSLPGAPYEQYF. Written as DNA, the CDR3 is TGTGCCAGCAGCTCGCTTCCGGGAGCCCCCTACGAGCAGTACTTC.

In this sample, this clonotype turned up many times. This chain uses TRBV12-3 or TRBV12-4 with TRBJ2-7; D is perhaps TRBD1 (6 bases). V was cut by 3 bases and J by 5 bases, with 11 bases left in between. The CDR3 runs 13 residues. The CDR3 DNA reads as TGTGCCAGCAGTTTTGGTCAGGGGAACGAGCAGTACTTC. It specifies CASSFGQGNEQYF.

Details on this clonotype: Just one base apart from a much larger clone, this may be a read error. This rearrangement joins TRBV12-3 or TRBV12-4 to TRBJ2-3; TRBD2 matches at 8 bases. This CDR3 contains 15 residues. In DNA, the CDR3 is TGTGCCAGCAGTTTTCGCGGGGGGCGCACAGATGCGCAGTATTTT. Translated: CASSFRGGRTDAQYF.

The chain recombines TRBV27 with TRBJ2-2, with D possibly TRBD1 on 6 matching bases. The germline V gene has CDR1 MNHEY and CDR2 SMNVEV (reference sequence). The V end was cut by 6 bases, the J end by 4 bases, with 21 bases between. The CDR3 sequence is 17 residues long. The DNA of the CDR3 is TGTGCCAGCAGCCTTAAAATAACGGGACACCTCACCGGGGAGCTGTTTTTT. It encodes CASSLKITGHLTGELFF.

This clonotype was observed a handful of times. V and J are TRBV29-1 and TRBJ2-3, with a tentative D call TRBD2 (7 bases). In germline, CDR1 is SQVTM, CDR2 ANQGSEA. This CDR3 has 15 residues. The ends were cut back, 0 bases at V and 2 bases at J, with 12 bases in the middle. CDR3 amino acids: CSVEEGGGPTDTQYF. The CDR3, as DNA: TGCAGCGTTGAAGAAGGGGGGGGACCCACAGATACGCAGTATTTT.

This clonotype occurred many times. The chain couples TRBV5-6 to TRBJ2-1; the match to TRBD2 covers 10 bases. Looked up from germline, CDR1 is SGHDT and CDR2 is YYEEEE. The J segment lost 4 bases and the V segment lost 4 bases, leaving 8 bases of the junction unmatched. The CDR3 is made up of 16 amino acids. CDR3 sequence (DNA): TGTGCCAGCAGCCCTACCGGGACTAGCGAGTACAATGAGCAGTTCTTC. Protein: CASSPTGTSEYNEQFF.